A selection of T cell receptor beta chains follows, all from one sample in a study of blood T cell repertoires in COVID-19. Data came from immunoSEQ multiplex PCR; TCRdb stores just in-frame clones and leaves some out. In the table there are over 450,000 clones, about 88% of which are singletons. Sequenced: peripheral blood. These receptors originate from a woman in her fifties or sixties with COVID-19, enrolled during active disease. Both conserved end residues are part of each CDR3. D genes are given only for firm matches. Clone size, where shown, is once, few, many, or a class for clones that have expanded.

D gene,J gene,V gene,clone size,CDR3 DNA,CDR3 protein
TRBD1,TRBJ2-1,TRBV24-1,.,TGTGCCACCAGTGACCCTAAGGGGGCCGGGAATGAGCAGTTCTTC,CATSDPKGAGNEQFF
.,TRBJ1-1,TRBV25-1,.,TGTGCCAGCAGCAGGACAGCCAACACTGAAGCTTTCTTT,CASSRTANTEAFF
TRBD1,TRBJ2-7,TRBV28,.,TGTGCCAGCAGCACCGCCGGGACAGCATCCTACGAGCAGTACTTC,CASSTAGTASYEQYF
.,TRBJ2-3,TRBV7-8,.,TGTGCCAGCAGCTTAGGAGGTAGCACAACCTTCAGTGGCACAGATACGCAGTATTTT,CASSLGGSTTFSGTDTQYF
TRBD2,TRBJ2-1,TRBV30,.,TGTGCCTGGACCACTAGCGGGGGGGCCGGGTACAATGAGCAGTTCTTC,CAWTTSGGAGYNEQFF
.,TRBJ2-2,TRBV3-1/TRBV3-2,.,TGTGCCAGCAGCCAAGAAAGGCTAGATAACACCGGGGAGCTGTTTTTT,CASSQERLDNTGELFF
TRBD1,TRBJ2-7,TRBV27,.,TGTGCCAGCAGTAACGCAGGGACAGCCTCCTACGAGCAGTACTTC,CASSNAGTASYEQYF
TRBD1,TRBJ1-1,TRBV5-1,.,TGCGCCAGCAGCTTGACAGGGGAGTTAACTGAAGCTTTCTTT,CASSLTGELTEAFF
TRBD1,TRBJ2-7,TRBV12-5,.,TGTGCTAGTGGCCTAAGCCGGGACAGGGGTTCCTACGAGCAGTACTTC,CASGLSRDRGSYEQYF
.,TRBJ1-1,TRBV27,.,TGTGCCAGCAGTTTAGACAGGTTTCGCACTGAAGCTTTCTTT,CASSLDRFRTEAFF
.,TRBJ1-3,TRBV9,.,TGTGCCAGCAGCCGGCTGGGGGGCTCTGGAAACACCATATATTTT,CASSRLGGSGNTIYF
.,TRBJ1-1,TRBV9,.,TGTGCCAGCAGCCCCCCGGGGAGGGACACTGAAGCTTTCTTT,CASSPPGRDTEAFF
.,TRBJ1-1,TRBV6-2/TRBV6-3,.,TGTGCCAGCAGTACGGTCCTATCGGCTGAAGCTTTCTTT,CASSTVLSAEAFF
.,TRBJ2-7,TRBV6-5,.,TGTGCCAGCAGTTACTCTGGGCGGGGTCGGGACGAGCAGTACTTC,CASSYSGRGRDEQYF
.,TRBJ1-2,TRBV9,.,TGTGCCAGCAGCGCTGTTGACAGGCTCGGTGGCTACACCTTC,CASSAVDRLGGYTF
TRBD2,TRBJ2-2,TRBV5-4,few,TGTGCCAGCAGCTCAGCGGGGGGGCTAAATACCGGGGAGCTGTTTTTT,CASSSAGGLNTGELFF